The 16 T cell receptor beta chains reported below all come from one sample, sequenced in a study of T cell changes during pregnancy in multiple sclerosis. Some clones are missing from TCRdb's copy, which holds only in-frame ones; the method was immunoSEQ multiplex PCR. The data show about 68,000 clones, more than 90% seen once. The sequencing here drew on peripheral blood, taken in the first trimester of pregnancy. The receptors were sampled from a female donor with multiple sclerosis, enrolled in a pregnancy study.

This chain connects TRBV9 to TRBJ2-1, with 16 bases fitting TRBD2. Trimming removed 3 bases from V and 7 bases from J; junction bases left unmatched: 4. The CDR3 extends over 16 amino acids. Germline V gene sequence: CDR1 SGDLS, CDR2 YYNGEE. The CDR3 here is CASSGGTSGRGNEQFF. The CDR3 nucleotides read TGTGCCAGCAGCGGGGGGACTAGCGGGAGGGGGAATGAGCAGTTCTTC.

The chain couples TRBV7-9 to TRBJ2-5, with 7 bases matching TRBD1. CDR1 is SEHNR, CDR2 FQNEAQ, per germline (reference sequence). This CDR3 comprises 17 residues. Losses at the gene ends were 0 bases for V and 2 bases for J; bases not matched to a gene: 9. CDR3 amino acids: CASSLAAPWTGQETQYF. In nucleotides, the CDR3 is TGTGCCAGCAGCTTAGCGGCACCGTGGACAGGTCAAGAGACCCAGTACTTC.

This chain connects TRBV6-5 to TRBJ1-1; the D gene is possibly TRBD1 (5 bases). The CDR3 is 13 amino acids. V dropped 6 bases and J dropped 1 base, with 9 bases sitting between them. The germline V gene has CDR1 MNHEY and CDR2 SVGAGI. The CDR3 loop is CASRPTANTEAFF. The CDR3 nucleotides read TGTGCCAGCAGACCGACAGCGAACACTGAAGCTTTCTTT.

The chain couples TRBV5-8 to TRBJ2-3; 7 bases map to TRBD1. This CDR3 contains 15 residues. Per germline, CDR1 SGHTS and CDR2 YDEGEE. The V and J ends lost 3 bases and 0 bases, in that order; junction bases with no gene match: 4. The DNA for the CDR3 is TGTGCCAGCAGCTCGGGACAGACTAGCACAGATACGCAGTATTTT. Translated: CASSSGQTSTDTQYF. Looking up the rest from reference TRBV5-8 and TRBJ2-3 gives the full variable domain: EAGVTQSPTHLIKTRGQQATLRCSPISGHTSVYWYQQALGLGLQFLLWYDEGEERNRGNFPPRFSGRQFPNYSSELNVNALELEDSALYLCASSSGQTSTDTQYFGPGTRLTVL.

The chain links TRBV7-3 to TRBJ2-3, with D perhaps TRBD1 (5 bases). This CDR3 region has 15 residues. Germline V gene sequence: CDR1 SGHTA, CDR2 FQGTGA. Deletions cut 0 bases from V and 1 base from J, with 8 bases between. DNA of the CDR3: TGTGCCAGCAGCTTAACCGGCAGGGGCACAGATACGCAGTATTTT. Protein sequence: CASSLTGRGTDTQYF.

The chain has TRBV19 and TRBJ2-1; maybe TRBD2 (6 bases). Trimming removed 5 bases at V and 13 bases at J, with 24 bases between. The CDR3 loop spans 15 amino acids. From germline, CDR1 is LNHDA and CDR2 SQIVND (reference sequence). CDR3 amino acids: CASSYGGPGTLSQFF. The DNA for the CDR3 is TGTGCCAGTAGTTACGGGGGTCCTGGTACCCTCTCCCAGTTCTTC.

The DNA for the CDR3 is TGTGCCAGCAGCTTAAGGGGGCGGGCACGAACATGGGAGACCCAGTACTTC. This encodes CASSLRGRARTWETQYF. The chain combines TRBV11-2 with TRBJ2-5; 7 bases are a match to TRBD1. CDR3 size: 17 residues. The trim removed 2 bases at V and 5 bases at J, leaving 14 bases unmatched. Germline CDR1 SGHAT, CDR2 FQNNGV.

The rearrangement links TRBV6-1 to TRBJ1-5; no reliable D call. Germline V gene lookup returns CDR1 MNHNS and CDR2 SASEGT. V was cut by 3 bases and J by 6 bases, with 9 bases left in between. This CDR3 is 13 amino acids long. CDR3 DNA sequence: TGTGCCAGCAGTGAGCGAAGGAGTCAGCCCCAGCATTTT. Translating gives CASSERRSQPQHF.

The chain recombines TRBV5-5 with TRBJ1-4; 11 nucleotides match TRBD1. V lost 3 bases and J lost 5; bases outside the gene matches: 9. Germline assignment: CDR1 SGHKS and CDR2 YYEKEE (reference sequence). The CDR3 is 17 residues long. CDR3 in amino acids: CASSWAPRDRGNEKLFF. The DNA for the CDR3 is TGTGCCAGCAGCTGGGCCCCGCGGGACAGGGGGAATGAAAAACTGTTTTTT.

The chain is built from TRBV12-5 and TRBJ2-2; TRBD1 is a possible D gene (5 bases). Trimming cost V 2 bases and J 1 base, with 14 bases left between them. From germline, CDR1 is LGHNT and CDR2 FRNRAP. The CDR3 sequence is 17 residues long. The CDR3 spells CASGLILGRGNTGELFF. The CDR3 nucleotides read TGTGCTAGTGGTTTGATACTGGGGCGAGGGAACACCGGGGAGCTGTTTTTT.

V usage is TRBV5-1 and J usage is TRBJ1-4; D is uncertain. Trimming took off 7 bases at V and 3 bases at J, with 13 bases between the two ends. Germline V gene lookup returns CDR1 SGHRS and CDR2 YFSETQ. This CDR3 is 14 amino acids long. CDR3 bases: TGCGCCAGCCGAACGGAGGGAGCTAATGAAAAACTGTTTTTT. Protein product: CASRTEGANEKLFF.

The genes are TRBV18 and TRBJ2-7; TRBD2 agrees at 11 bases. Trimming took 1 base from V and 2 from J; bases not matched to a gene: 7. CDR3 length: 17 amino acids. CDR1 is KGHSH and CDR2 is LQKENI in the germline V gene. CDR3 protein: CASSPQGLAGPPYEQYF. Here the CDR3 DNA reads TGTGCCAGCTCACCACAAGGACTAGCGGGTCCCCCCTACGAGCAGTACTTC.

The V call is TRBV5-4, the J call TRBJ2-1, with D possibly being TRBD2 (6 bases). The V end was cut by 1 base, the J end by 5 bases, with 10 bases between. This CDR3 is 14 amino acids long. CDR1 and CDR2 (germline): SGHNT, YYREEE (reference sequence). CDR3 sequence (DNA): TGTGCCAGCAGCTTGAACGGGAGAGACAATGAGCAGTTCTTC. Its protein product is CASSLNGRDNEQFF.

The V gene is TRBV7-9, the J gene TRBJ2-1; weak D call: TRBD2 (6 bases). Trimming stripped 1 base from V and 2 bases from J, with 9 bases between. CDR1 and CDR2 (germline): SEHNR, FQNEAQ (reference sequence). This CDR3 comprises 15 residues. CDR3 sequence reads: CASSLGGNPYNEQFF. CDR3 DNA sequence: TGTGCCAGCAGCTTAGGCGGGAATCCCTACAATGAGCAGTTCTTC.

The rearrangement uses TRBV11-2 and TRBJ2-3, with D hard to call. Per the germline V gene, CDR1 is SGHAT and CDR2 is FQNNGV. The CDR3 contains 15 residues. Trimming took 1 base from V and 2 from J, leaving 10 bases between them. For the CDR3, the DNA is TGTGCCAGCAGCTTAGTCGGCGGCGACACAGATACGCAGTATTTT. Protein: CASSLVGGDTDTQYF.

This chain links TRBV4-2 with TRBJ1-5; 9 bases align to TRBD1. The CDR3 extends over 17 amino acids. Trimming at V came to 1 base and at J to 5 bases, leaving 9 bases not matched to a gene. Looked up from germline, CDR1 is LGHNA and CDR2 is YNFKEQ. The CDR3 nucleotides read TGTGCCAGCAGCCAAGCATGGGACAGGGACGGGGATCAGCCCCAGCATTTT. Its protein product is CASSQAWDRDGDQPQHF.